The 9 T cell receptor beta chains reported below all come from one sample, sequenced in a study of early T cells in non-severe SARS-CoV-2 infection. MiXCR was run by TCRdb on the 5' RACE reads, yielding one entry per CDR3 protein. The repertoire has about 56,000 distinct CDR3 sequences, 10% of them found once; the top ten carry roughly 6%. The material sequenced was whole blood. The receptor set was obtained from an adult who was a healthcare worker with PCR-confirmed SARS-CoV-2 infection or an uninfected control (not recorded which).

In this sample, this clonotype turned up many times. V and J are TRBV20-1 and TRBJ2-2; 9 bases agree with TRBD1. The germline CDR1 and CDR2 sequences are DFQATT and SNEGSKA (reference sequence). Losses at the gene ends were 0 bases for V and 5 bases for J; bases not matched to a gene: 10. This CDR3 spans 17 amino acids. CDR3 region: CSARERRTGAVTGELFF. CDR3 coding DNA: TGCAGTGCTAGAGAGAGGAGGACAGGGGCTGTAACCGGGGAGCTGTTTTTT.

This clonotype was counted at least ten times. The chain has TRBV2 and TRBJ2-3; D not resolved. This CDR3 contains 14 residues. Germline CDR1 and CDR2: SNHLY and FYNNEI. V was pared by 9 bases and J by 2 bases, with 15 bases between. DNA for the CDR3: TGTGCCAGTCTGGGCGCCATCTCCACAGATACGCAGTATTTT. Encoded protein: CASLGAISTDTQYF. The full variable domain, in which reference TRBV2 and TRBJ2-3 provide the parts outside the CDR3, is EPEVTQTPSHQVTQMGQEVILRCVPISNHLYFYWYRQILGQKVEFLVSFYNNEISEKSEIFDDQFSVERPDGSNFTLKIRSTKLEDSAMYFCASLGAISTDTQYFGPGTRLTVL.

This chain connects TRBV12-5 to TRBJ2-7, with D uncertain. The V end was cut by 1 base, the J end by 3 bases, with 7 bases between. Germline-derived CDR1 and CDR2 are LGHNT and FRNRAP. The CDR3 has 13 amino acids. CDR3 bases: TGTGCTAGTGGTTTGGGATACATCTACGAGCAGTACTTC. Amino acids: CASGLGYIYEQYF.

The chain recombines TRBV20-1 with TRBJ2-1, with D hard to call. Deletions cut 4 bases from V and 7 bases from J, with 5 bases between. The V gene's germline CDR1 is DFQATT and CDR2 SNEGSKA (reference sequence). The CDR3 totals 10 residues. In DNA form, the CDR3 reads TGCAGTGCTACAGAAAATGAGCAGTTCTTC. The encoded protein is CSATENEQFF.

This clonotype has a handful of counts. V usage is TRBV20-1 and J usage is TRBJ1-2, with D tentatively TRBD1 (5 bases). Trimming cost V 0 bases and J 4 bases, with 15 bases left between them. This CDR3 has 15 amino acids. The germline CDR1 and CDR2 sequences are DFQATT and SNEGSKA (reference sequence). The DNA for the CDR3 is TGCAGTGCTAGAGAGCCGTGGCTGGGGGGCTATGGCTACACCTTC. Translating it yields CSAREPWLGGYGYTF.

This clonotype was seen ten or more times. The chain links TRBV29-1 to TRBJ1-1; tentative D call: TRBD1 (6 bases). Germline-derived CDR1 and CDR2 are SQVTM and ANQGSEA. Deletions cut 4 bases from V and 5 bases from J, with 17 bases between. The CDR3 is 14 residues long. DNA for the CDR3: TGCAGCGTTGCTTCGACAGGAGGGTGGACTGAAGCTTTCTTT. Residues: CSVASTGGWTEAFF.

In its sample, this clonotype was seen a few times. The chain is built from TRBV7-8 and TRBJ2-1, with 11 bases that match TRBD2. The CDR3 is 18 amino acids. Germline-derived CDR1 and CDR2 are SGHVS and FQNEAQ. J lost 5 bases, V lost 5 bases, and 14 bases had no gene match. CDR3 amino acids: CASSQFSNRLAGHNEQFF. CDR3 bases: TGTGCCAGCAGCCAATTTTCCAACCGACTAGCGGGGCACAATGAGCAGTTCTTC.

The sample holds many counts of this clonotype. V usage is TRBV5-1 and J usage is TRBJ2-5; perhaps TRBD1 as D (5 bases). CDR3 size: 16 residues. Germline CDR1 SGHRS, CDR2 YFSETQ. Deletions cut 0 bases from V and 0 bases from J, with 12 bases between. CDR3 DNA sequence: TGCGCCAGCAGCTTGGAAGGCAGGGTGGACCAAGAGACCCAGTACTTC. Translating gives CASSLEGRVDQETQYF.

This chain connects TRBV13 to TRBJ2-1; D uncertain. The germline CDR1 and CDR2 sequences are PRHDT and FYEKMQ (reference sequence). V shed 4 bases and J shed 6 bases, with 7 bases lying between them. This CDR3 contains 12 residues. The CDR3 here is CASSSRSNEQFF. CDR3 nucleotide sequence: TGTGCCAGCAGCTCCCGGAGCAATGAGCAGTTCTTC.